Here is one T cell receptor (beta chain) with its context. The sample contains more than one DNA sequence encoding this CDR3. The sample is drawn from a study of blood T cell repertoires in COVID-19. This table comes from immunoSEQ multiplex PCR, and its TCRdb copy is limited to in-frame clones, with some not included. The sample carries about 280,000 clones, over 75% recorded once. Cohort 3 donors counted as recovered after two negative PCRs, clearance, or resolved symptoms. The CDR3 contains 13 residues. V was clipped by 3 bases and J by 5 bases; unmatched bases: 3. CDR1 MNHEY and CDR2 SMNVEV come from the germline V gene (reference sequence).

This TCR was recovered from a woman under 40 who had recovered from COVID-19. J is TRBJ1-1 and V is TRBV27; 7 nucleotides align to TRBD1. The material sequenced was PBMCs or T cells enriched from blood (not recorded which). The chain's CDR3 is CASSFPGGTEAFF. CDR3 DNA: TGTGCCAGCAGTTTTCCAGGGGGAACTGAAGCTTTCTTT.